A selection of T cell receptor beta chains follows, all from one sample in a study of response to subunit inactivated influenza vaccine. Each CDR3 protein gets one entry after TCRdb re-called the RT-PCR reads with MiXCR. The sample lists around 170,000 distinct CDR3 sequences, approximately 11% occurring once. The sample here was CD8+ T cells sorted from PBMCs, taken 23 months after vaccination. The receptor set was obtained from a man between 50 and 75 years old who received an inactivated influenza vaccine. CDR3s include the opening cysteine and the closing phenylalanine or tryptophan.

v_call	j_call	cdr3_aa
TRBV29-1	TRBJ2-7	CSVAQGPEQYF
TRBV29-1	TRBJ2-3	CSLMGAGDTQYF
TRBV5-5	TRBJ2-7	CASSAGVGGYEQYF
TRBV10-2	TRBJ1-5	CASKQGSNQPQHF
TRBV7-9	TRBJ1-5	CASSTEDGNQPQHF
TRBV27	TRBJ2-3	CASSLSDFGTDTQYF
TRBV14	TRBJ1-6	CASSLKGQGVSPLHF
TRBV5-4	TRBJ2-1	CASSLVPDNEQFF
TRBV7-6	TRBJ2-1	CASSVTPHIEGNEQFF
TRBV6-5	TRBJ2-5	CASSSLGLADRETQYF
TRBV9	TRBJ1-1	CASSPIRTEAFF
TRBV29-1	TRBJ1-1	CSVVPHGDTEAFF
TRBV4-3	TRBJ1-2	CASSQDWTDNYGYTF
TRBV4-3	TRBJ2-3	CASSQSAVLTDTQYF
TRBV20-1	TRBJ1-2	CSATGYGYTF
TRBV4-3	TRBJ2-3	CASSQDSGKDTQYF
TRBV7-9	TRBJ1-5	CASSGDSPSNQPQHF
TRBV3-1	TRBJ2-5	CASSTGTDYQETQYF
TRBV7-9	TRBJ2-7	CASSWGEPSYEQYF
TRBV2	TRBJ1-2	CALRGPYGYTF
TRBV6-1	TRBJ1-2	CASSDGVTGWWGYTF
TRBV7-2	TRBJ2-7	CASSSHTAYEQYF
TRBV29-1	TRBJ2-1	CSVERTSGGTYNEQFF
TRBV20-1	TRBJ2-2	CSARDPEPGQGLFF
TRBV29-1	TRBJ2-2	CSVEDPTLNTGELFF
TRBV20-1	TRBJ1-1	CSAQYTNTEAFF
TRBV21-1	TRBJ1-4	CASLHGSIATNEKLFF
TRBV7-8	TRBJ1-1	CASSGRRAEAFF